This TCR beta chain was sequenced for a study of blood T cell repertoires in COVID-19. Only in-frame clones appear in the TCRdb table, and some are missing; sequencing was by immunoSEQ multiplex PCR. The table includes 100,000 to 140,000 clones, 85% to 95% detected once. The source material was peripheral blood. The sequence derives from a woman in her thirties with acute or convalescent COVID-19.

The CDR3 DNA is TGTGCCAGCACCACTGGGGGACTAGCGGACACCGGGGAGCTGTTTTTT. Translating gives CASTTGGLADTGELFF. The rearrangement joins TRBV5-4 to TRBJ2-2, with 11 bases identical to TRBD2. V was pared by 6 bases and J by 3 bases, with 7 bases of the junction left unmatched. CDR1 and CDR2 (germline): SGHNT, YYREEE (reference sequence). The CDR3 has 16 amino acids. Drawing the rest from reference TRBV5-4 and TRBJ2-2, the complete variable domain is ETGVTQSPTHLIKTRGQQVTLRCSSQSGHNTVSWYQQALGQGPQFIFQYYREEENGRGNFPPRFSGLQFPNYSSELNVNALELDDSALYLCASTTGGLADTGELFFGEGSRLTVL.